This T cell receptor (beta chain) was identified in a study of shared clonotypes between healthy human individuals. Overall study context: CD8 memory received one plate per donor, CD8 naive two, CD4 memory three and CD4 naive three. Study outcomes and limitations: Approximately 5% of naive CD4 clonotypes were shared across a few donors.

CD45RO negativity and positive selection for CCR7 defined naive CD8 cells, a population that excluded terminally differentiated effector memory CD45RA+ cells. With regard to this clone: Its specificity is unknown.

The germline V gene encodes CDR1 SGHNT and CDR2 YYREEE (reference sequence). V lost 0 bases to trimming and J lost 8 bases, with 15 bases between them. CDR3 length equals 15 residues. Researchers divided each subset's genomic DNA evenly across several immunoSEQ plates. Generated by immunoSEQ multiplex PCR, the TCRdb table keeps only in-frame clones and is missing some. The sample lists a few million clones; about 93% were seen once. The rearrangement links TRBV5-4 to TRBJ2-1; D gene uncertain. The TCR originated in a man aged 18 to 35 in good health. Some clones in this sample may be carry-over from other donors' samples. Sequenced material: naive CD8+ T cells from PBMCs. CDR3 coding DNA: TGTGCCAGCAGCTTGGGTAGCCCGAGGTTCGATGAGCAGTTCTTC. This encodes CASSLGSPRFDEQFF.